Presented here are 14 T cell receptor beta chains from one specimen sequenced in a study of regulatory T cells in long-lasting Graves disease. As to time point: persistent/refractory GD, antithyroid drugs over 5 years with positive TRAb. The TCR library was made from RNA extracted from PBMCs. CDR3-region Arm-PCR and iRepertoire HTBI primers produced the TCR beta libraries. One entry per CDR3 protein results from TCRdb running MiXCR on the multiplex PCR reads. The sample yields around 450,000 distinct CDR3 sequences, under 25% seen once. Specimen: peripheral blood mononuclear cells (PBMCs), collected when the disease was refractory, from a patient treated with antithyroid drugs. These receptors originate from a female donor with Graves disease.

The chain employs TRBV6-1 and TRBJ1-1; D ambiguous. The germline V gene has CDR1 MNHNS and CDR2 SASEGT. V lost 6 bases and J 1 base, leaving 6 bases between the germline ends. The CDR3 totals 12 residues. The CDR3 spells CASRQENTEAFF. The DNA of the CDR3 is TGTGCCAGCAGGCAGGAGAACACTGAAGCTTTCTTT.

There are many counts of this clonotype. CDR3 nucleotide sequence: TGTGCCAGCAGTTACAGAATGGCAGGGCCGGGGACTGAAGCTTTCTTT. The encoded protein is CASSYRMAGPGTEAFF. The gene calls are TRBV6-5 and TRBJ1-1, with a weak D call TRBD1 (5 bases). V was clipped by 2 bases and J by 5 bases, with 18 bases between them. The CDR3 runs to 16 residues. Germline V CDR1 and CDR2: MNHEY, SVGAGI.

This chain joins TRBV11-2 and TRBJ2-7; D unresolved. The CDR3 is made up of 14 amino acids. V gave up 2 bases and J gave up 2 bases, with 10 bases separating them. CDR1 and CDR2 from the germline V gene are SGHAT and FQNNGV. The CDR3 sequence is CASSLLQSPYEQYF. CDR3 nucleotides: TGTGCCAGCAGCTTATTACAGAGCCCCTACGAGCAGTACTTC. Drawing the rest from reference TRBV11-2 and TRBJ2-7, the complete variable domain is EAGVAQSPRYKIIEKRQSVAFWCNPISGHATLYWYQQILGQGPKLLIQFQNNGVVDDSQLPKDRFSAERLKGVDSTLKIQPAKLEDSAVYLCASSLLQSPYEQYFGPGTRLTVT.

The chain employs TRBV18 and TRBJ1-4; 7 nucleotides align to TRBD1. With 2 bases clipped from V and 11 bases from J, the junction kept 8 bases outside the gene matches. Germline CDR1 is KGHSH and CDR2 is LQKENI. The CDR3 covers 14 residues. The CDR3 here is CASSPGRGQEKLFF. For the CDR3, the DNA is TGTGCCAGCTCACCAGGGAGGGGGCAGGAGAAACTGTTTTTT.

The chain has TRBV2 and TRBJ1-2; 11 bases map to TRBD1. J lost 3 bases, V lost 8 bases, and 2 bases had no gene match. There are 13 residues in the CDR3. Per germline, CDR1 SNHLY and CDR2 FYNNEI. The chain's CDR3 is CASRTGGYYGYTF. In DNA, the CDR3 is TGTGCCAGCCGGACAGGGGGCTACTATGGCTACACCTTC.

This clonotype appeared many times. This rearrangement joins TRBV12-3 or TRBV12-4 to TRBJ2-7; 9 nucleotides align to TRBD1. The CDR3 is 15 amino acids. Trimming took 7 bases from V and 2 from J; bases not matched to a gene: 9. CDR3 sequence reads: CASTFGTGPTYEQYF. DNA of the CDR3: TGTGCCAGCACATTCGGGACAGGGCCCACCTACGAGCAGTACTTC.

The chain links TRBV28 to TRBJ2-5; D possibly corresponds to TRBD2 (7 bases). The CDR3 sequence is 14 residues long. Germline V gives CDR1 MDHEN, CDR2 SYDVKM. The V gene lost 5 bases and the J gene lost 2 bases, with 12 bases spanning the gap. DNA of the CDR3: TGTGCCAGCAGTCAGCGGGACACACAAGAGACCCAGTACTTC. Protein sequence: CASSQRDTQETQYF.

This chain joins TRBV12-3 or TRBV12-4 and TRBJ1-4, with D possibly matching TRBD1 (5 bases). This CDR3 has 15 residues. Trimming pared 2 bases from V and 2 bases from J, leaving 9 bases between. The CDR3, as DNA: TGTGCCAGCAGTTTACGTAGACAGACTAATGAAAAACTGTTTTTT. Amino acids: CASSLRRQTNEKLFF.

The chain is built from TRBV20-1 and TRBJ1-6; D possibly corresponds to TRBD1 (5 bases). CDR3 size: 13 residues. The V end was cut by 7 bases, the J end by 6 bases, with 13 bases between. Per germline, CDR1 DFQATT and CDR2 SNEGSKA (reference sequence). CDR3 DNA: TGCAGTGGAAGACAGAGTCTTAATTCACCCCTCCACTTT. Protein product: CSGRQSLNSPLHF.

CDR3 DNA sequence: TGTGCCAGCAGTGGACCGGGACAGGGTTTTCGGGAGCAGTTCTTC. It translates to CASSGPGQGFREQFF. The J gene is TRBJ2-1, the V gene TRBV12-3 or TRBV12-4; 9 positions agree with TRBD1. The CDR3 sequence is 15 residues long. V trimming: 5 bases; J trimming: 10 bases; junction bases outside the gene matches: 12.

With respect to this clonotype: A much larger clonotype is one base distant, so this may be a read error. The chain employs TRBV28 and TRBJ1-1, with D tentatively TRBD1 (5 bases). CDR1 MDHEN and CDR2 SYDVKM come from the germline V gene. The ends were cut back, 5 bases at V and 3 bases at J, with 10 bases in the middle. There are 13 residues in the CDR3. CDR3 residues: CASSRPGHTEAFF. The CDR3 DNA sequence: TGTGCCAGCAGTAGGCCAGGGCACACTGAAGCTTTCTTT. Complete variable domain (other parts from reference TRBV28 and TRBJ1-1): DVKVTQSSRYLVKRTGEKVFLECVQDMDHENMFWYRQDPGLGLRLIYFSYDVKMKEKGDIPEGYSVSREKKERFSLILESASTNQTSMYLCASSRPGHTEAFFGQGTRLTVV.

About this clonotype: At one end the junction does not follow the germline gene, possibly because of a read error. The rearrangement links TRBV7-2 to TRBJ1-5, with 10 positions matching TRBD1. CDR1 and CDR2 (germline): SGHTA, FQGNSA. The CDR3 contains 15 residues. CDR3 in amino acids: CASSQVQGQGQPQHF. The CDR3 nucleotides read TGCGCCAGCAGCCAAGTTCAGGGACAGGGGCAGCCCCAGCATTTT.

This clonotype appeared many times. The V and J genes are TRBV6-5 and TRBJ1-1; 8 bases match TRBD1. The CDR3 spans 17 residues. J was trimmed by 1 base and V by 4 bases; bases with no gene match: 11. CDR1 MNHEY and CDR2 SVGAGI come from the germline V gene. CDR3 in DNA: TGTGCCAGCAGTTCACTTCATAGTGACAGGGGGAACACTGAAGCTTTCTTT. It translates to CASSSLHSDRGNTEAFF.

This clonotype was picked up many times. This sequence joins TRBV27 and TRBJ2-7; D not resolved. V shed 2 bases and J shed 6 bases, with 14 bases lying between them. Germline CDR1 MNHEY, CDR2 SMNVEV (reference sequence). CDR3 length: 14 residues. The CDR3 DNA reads TGTGCCAGCAGTTTAAGTTGGACGGACGGCGAGCAGTACTTC. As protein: CASSLSWTDGEQYF.